A selection of T cell receptor beta chains follows, all from one sample in a study of cytomegalovirus exposure and HLA in healthy donors. Sequenced by immunoSEQ multiplex PCR; TCRdb stores in-frame clones only, minus some. The sample includes fewer than 150,000 clones. The sequencing input was PBMCs. These receptors were obtained from a man aged 35 to 55 in good health and CMV-seronegative. CDR3s include the opening cysteine and the closing phenylalanine or tryptophan. Each record gives: CDR3 length, V gene, D gene, J gene, CDR3 protein, CDR3 DNA. A D gene is named only where the DNA matches it firmly.

len: 15; v_gene: TRBV4-3; d_gene: TRBD2; j_gene: TRBJ2-1; CDR3aa: CASSQDFLAGDEQFF; CDR3nt: TGCGCCAGCAGCCAAGACTTCCTAGCGGGGGATGAGCAGTTCTTC
len: 14; v_gene: TRBV6-1; d_gene: NA; j_gene: TRBJ2-3; CDR3aa: CASTPSRPTDTQYF; CDR3nt: TGTGCCAGCACCCCATCGAGGCCCACAGATACGCAGTATTTT
len: 15; v_gene: TRBV7-9; d_gene: NA; j_gene: TRBJ2-5; CDR3aa: CASSTQQVFGETQYF; CDR3nt: TGTGCCAGCAGCACTCAACAGGTTTTCGGAGAGACCCAGTACTTC
len: 13; v_gene: TRBV2; d_gene: NA; j_gene: TRBJ1-1; CDR3aa: CASRPGVNTEAFF; CDR3nt: TGTGCCAGCAGACCAGGGGTGAACACTGAGGCTTTCTTT
len: 11; v_gene: TRBV20-1; d_gene: NA; j_gene: TRBJ1-3; CDR3aa: CSAGRGDTIYF; CDR3nt: TGCAGTGCGGGGAGGGGTGACACCATATATTTT
len: 17; v_gene: TRBV19; d_gene: NA; j_gene: TRBJ1-3; CDR3aa: CASSADRPLQPGNTIYF; CDR3nt: TGTGCCAGTAGTGCCGACAGGCCGCTTCAACCTGGAAACACCATATATTTT
len: 15; v_gene: TRBV7-3; d_gene: TRBD2; j_gene: TRBJ2-7; CDR3aa: CASSLRSGGSYEQYF; CDR3nt: TGTGCCAGCAGCTTAAGGAGCGGGGGCTCCTACGAGCAGTACTTC
len: 12; v_gene: TRBV28; d_gene: NA; j_gene: TRBJ1-2; CDR3aa: CASVGHFYGYTF; CDR3nt: TGTGCCTCAGTGGGACATTTTTATGGCTACACCTTC
len: 13; v_gene: TRBV5-1; d_gene: TRBD2; j_gene: TRBJ2-1; CDR3aa: CASSLIQRGGQFF; CDR3nt: TGCGCCAGCAGCTTGATACAGCGGGGGGGCCAGTTCTTC
len: 13; v_gene: TRBV7-9; d_gene: NA; j_gene: TRBJ1-1; CDR3aa: CASSLAGDREAFF; CDR3nt: TGTGCCAGCAGCTTAGCAGGAGACAGGGAAGCTTTCTTT
len: 14; v_gene: TRBV6-5; d_gene: NA; j_gene: TRBJ2-4; CDR3aa: CASSYSIGVGIQYF; CDR3nt: TGTGCCAGCAGTTACTCGATAGGGGTTGGCATTCAGTACTTC
len: 15; v_gene: TRBV6-6; d_gene: TRBD1; j_gene: TRBJ2-3; CDR3aa: CASSSDTGVLYTQYF; CDR3nt: TGTGCCAGCAGCTCAGACACAGGGGTCTTATATACGCAGTATTTT
len: 14; v_gene: TRBV7-2; d_gene: TRBD1; j_gene: TRBJ2-7; CDR3aa: CASSGTVFSYEQYF; CDR3nt: TGTGCCAGCTCGGGGACAGTTTTCTCCTACGAGCAGTACTTC
len: 15; v_gene: TRBV10-3; d_gene: TRBD2; j_gene: TRBJ2-7; CDR3aa: CAISLASGGAGEQYF; CDR3nt: TGTGCCATCAGTCTTGCTAGCGGGGGGGCTGGCGAGCAGTACTTC
len: 16; v_gene: TRBV5-8; d_gene: NA; j_gene: TRBJ1-3; CDR3aa: CASSRRTPEAGNTIYF; CDR3nt: TGTGCCAGCAGCCGCAGGACCCCGGAGGCTGGAAACACCATATATTTT
len: 15; v_gene: TRBV19; d_gene: TRBD1; j_gene: TRBJ1-1; CDR3aa: CASSIPAGGNTEAFF; CDR3nt: TGTGCCAGTAGTATTCCCGCAGGGGGCAATACTGAAGCTTTCTTT
len: 15; v_gene: TRBV9; d_gene: TRBD1; j_gene: TRBJ2-1; CDR3aa: CASSVGTGFYNEQFF; CDR3nt: TGTGCCAGCAGCGTAGGGACAGGGTTCTACAATGAGCAGTTCTTC
len: 15; v_gene: TRBV5-1; d_gene: NA; j_gene: TRBJ2-3; CDR3aa: CASSYKTPSTDTQYF; CDR3nt: TGCGCCAGCAGCTACAAGACACCGAGCACAGATACGCAGTATTTT
len: 11; v_gene: TRBV20-1; d_gene: NA; j_gene: TRBJ2-1; CDR3aa: CSGEGVLEQFF; CDR3nt: TGCAGTGGAGAGGGGGTCTTGGAGCAGTTCTTC
len: 11; v_gene: TRBV20-1; d_gene: NA; j_gene: TRBJ2-3; CDR3aa: CSASSDRRQYF; CDR3nt: TGCAGTGCTAGCTCGGATCGGAGGCAGTATTTT
len: 17; v_gene: TRBV28; d_gene: TRBD2; j_gene: TRBJ2-4; CDR3aa: CASSLWASGKAKNIQYF; CDR3nt: TGTGCCAGCAGTTTATGGGCTAGCGGTAAAGCCAAAAACATTCAGTACTTC
len: 15; v_gene: TRBV7-2; d_gene: NA; j_gene: TRBJ2-2; CDR3aa: CASSLGSVPTGELFF; CDR3nt: TGTGCCAGCAGCCTTGGTAGCGTCCCCACCGGGGAGCTGTTTTTT
len: 14; v_gene: TRBV18; d_gene: NA; j_gene: TRBJ1-1; CDR3aa: CASSPGASSGEAFF; CDR3nt: TGTGCCAGCTCACCGGGGGCAAGTTCAGGTGAAGCTTTCTTT
len: 12; v_gene: TRBV7-9; d_gene: TRBD2; j_gene: TRBJ2-5; CDR3aa: CATEGRAETQYF; CDR3nt: TGTGCCACCGAGGGGAGGGCCGAGACCCAGTACTTC
len: 13; v_gene: TRBV6-1; d_gene: NA; j_gene: TRBJ2-3; CDR3aa: CASRWAGADTQYF; CDR3nt: TGTGCCAGCAGATGGGCAGGCGCAGATACGCAGTATTTT
len: 16; v_gene: TRBV27; d_gene: NA; j_gene: TRBJ1-2; CDR3aa: CASSLDSRPYPYGYTF; CDR3nt: TGTGCCAGCAGTTTAGATAGTCGCCCTTATCCCTATGGCTACACCTTC
len: 15; v_gene: TRBV27; d_gene: TRBD1; j_gene: TRBJ2-5; CDR3aa: CASSLSTHRGETQYF; CDR3nt: TGTGCCAGCAGTTTATCGACTCACAGGGGAGAGACCCAGTACTTC
len: 15; v_gene: TRBV2; d_gene: TRBD1; j_gene: TRBJ2-2; CDR3aa: CASSPLGQNTGELFF; CDR3nt: TGTGCCAGCAGTCCATTGGGACAGAATACCGGGGAGCTGTTTTTT
len: 14; v_gene: TRBV6-1; d_gene: NA; j_gene: TRBJ1-4; CDR3aa: CASITGDLNEKLFF; CDR3nt: TGTGCCAGCATTACAGGAGACCTTAATGAAAAACTGTTTTTT
len: 15; v_gene: TRBV12-5; d_gene: TRBD1; j_gene: TRBJ2-3; CDR3aa: CASGDRGTSTDTQYF; CDR3nt: TGTGCTAGTGGCGACAGGGGGACTAGCACAGATACGCAGTATTTT
len: 14; v_gene: TRBV5-1; d_gene: TRBD2; j_gene: TRBJ2-7; CDR3aa: CASSLSGGAAEQYF; CDR3nt: TGCGCCAGCAGCTTGAGCGGGGGGGCTGCCGAGCAGTACTTC
len: 13; v_gene: TRBV6-6; d_gene: NA; j_gene: TRBJ1-5; CDR3aa: CASSPYSNQPQHF; CDR3nt: TGTGCCAGCAGCCCGTATAGCAATCAGCCCCAGCATTTT
len: 12; v_gene: TRBV19; d_gene: NA; j_gene: TRBJ1-1; CDR3aa: CASSPSYTEAFF; CDR3nt: TGTGCCAGTAGCCCCAGTTACACTGAAGCTTTCTTT
len: 15; v_gene: TRBV19; d_gene: TRBD1; j_gene: TRBJ1-4; CDR3aa: CASSMDRGRNEKLFF; CDR3nt: TGTGCCAGTAGTATGGACAGGGGACGCAATGAAAAACTGTTTTTT
len: 14; v_gene: TRBV6-1; d_gene: NA; j_gene: TRBJ1-4; CDR3aa: CASSEPGHDEKLFF; CDR3nt: TGTGCCAGCAGTGAACCAGGACACGATGAAAAACTGTTTTTT
len: 15; v_gene: TRBV5-1; d_gene: TRBD2; j_gene: TRBJ2-5; CDR3aa: CASSPLLASQETQYF; CDR3nt: TGCGCCAGCAGCCCTCTACTAGCGAGCCAAGAGACCCAGTACTTC
len: 14; v_gene: TRBV10-3; d_gene: TRBD1; j_gene: TRBJ2-7; CDR3aa: CALSKTGVPYEQYF; CDR3nt: TGTGCCTTAAGCAAGACAGGGGTTCCCTACGAGCAGTACTTC
len: 15; v_gene: TRBV9; d_gene: TRBD1; j_gene: TRBJ2-3; CDR3aa: CASSVQGARTDTQYF; CDR3nt: TGTGCCAGCAGCGTTCAGGGGGCTAGAACAGATACGCAGTATTTT
len: 14; v_gene: TRBV7-8; d_gene: TRBD1; j_gene: TRBJ1-2; CDR3aa: CASSSSGQGRGYTF; CDR3nt: TGTGCCAGCAGCTCAAGCGGACAGGGGAGAGGCTACACCTTC
len: 15; v_gene: TRBV5-1; d_gene: TRBD1; j_gene: TRBJ1-3; CDR3aa: CASSPWTGSGNTIYF; CDR3nt: TGCGCCAGCAGCCCGTGGACAGGTTCTGGAAACACCATATATTTT
len: 14; v_gene: TRBV28; d_gene: TRBD1; j_gene: TRBJ1-2; CDR3aa: CASSLTGGIYGYTF; CDR3nt: TGTGCCAGCAGTTTGACAGGGGGTATCTATGGCTACACCTTC
len: 15; v_gene: TRBV6-5; d_gene: TRBD1; j_gene: TRBJ1-4; CDR3aa: CASSYSNRGDEKLFF; CDR3nt: TGTGCCAGCAGTTACTCGAACAGGGGAGACGAAAAACTGTTTTTT
len: 15; v_gene: TRBV5-6; d_gene: TRBD1; j_gene: TRBJ1-1; CDR3aa: CASSPQTGMNTEAFF; CDR3nt: TGTGCCAGCAGCCCGCAGACAGGGATGAACACTGAAGCTTTCTTT
len: 14; v_gene: TRBV19; d_gene: TRBD1; j_gene: TRBJ2-7; CDR3aa: CASSNRDRGSEQYF; CDR3nt: TGTGCCAGTAGTAACCGGGACAGGGGGTCGGAGCAGTACTTC
len: 14; v_gene: TRBV7-6; d_gene: TRBD2; j_gene: TRBJ2-1; CDR3aa: CASRGTSGVNEQFF; CDR3nt: TGTGCCAGCAGGGGGACTAGCGGGGTCAATGAGCAGTTCTTC
len: 15; v_gene: TRBV7-8; d_gene: TRBD1; j_gene: TRBJ1-5; CDR3aa: CASSRRGLSNQPQHF; CDR3nt: TGTGCCAGCAGCCGGAGGGGGCTTAGCAATCAGCCCCAGCATTTT
len: 15; v_gene: TRBV7-6; d_gene: TRBD2; j_gene: TRBJ2-5; CDR3aa: CASSTRTSGEETQYF; CDR3nt: TGTGCCAGCAGCACCCGGACTAGCGGGGAAGAGACCCAGTACTTC
len: 12; v_gene: TRBV13; d_gene: NA; j_gene: TRBJ1-1; CDR3aa: CASRGGDTEAFF; CDR3nt: TGTGCCAGCAGAGGGGGGGACACTGAAGCTTTCTTT